Following are 9 T cell receptor beta chains from one sample sequenced in a study of cytomegalovirus exposure and HLA in healthy donors. Libraries were prepared by immunoSEQ multiplex PCR; TCRdb keeps only in-frame clonotypes and omits some of them. The profile shows about 110,000 clones, 88% of them singletons. The sequencing input was PBMCs. The receptor set was obtained from a woman aged 25 to 39 in good health and CMV-seropositive.

This chain links TRBV7-2 with TRBJ2-1; TRBD2 matches at 11 bases. CDR1 is SGHTA and CDR2 is FQGNSA in the germline V gene. This CDR3 region has 15 residues. The V and J ends lost 4 bases and 6 bases, in that order; junction bases with no gene match: 5. The CDR3: CASSSDSGRVNEQFF. DNA of the CDR3: TGTGCCAGCAGCTCCGATAGCGGGAGGGTCAATGAGCAGTTCTTC.

The V and J genes are TRBV29-1 and TRBJ2-7, with D tentatively TRBD2 (6 bases). The germline gives CDR1 SQVTM, CDR2 ANQGSEA. V shed 0 bases and J shed 6 bases, with 12 bases lying between them. CDR3 size: 13 residues. The CDR3: CSVEDVGGGEQYF. The DNA of the CDR3 is TGCAGCGTTGAAGATGTTGGGGGAGGCGAGCAGTACTTC.

The chain is built from TRBV5-6 and TRBJ1-1; TRBD1 is a possible D gene (5 bases). Trimming removed 0 bases from V and 7 bases from J, with 7 bases in between. The CDR3 sequence is 12 residues long. Germline V gene sequence: CDR1 SGHDT, CDR2 YYEEEE. For the CDR3, the DNA is TGTGCCAGCAGCTTGGGGGGCCATGAAGCTTTCTTT. It is translated as CASSLGGHEAFF.

The chain joins TRBV7-3 to TRBJ2-6; 8 bases map to TRBD2. With 5 bases clipped from V and 0 bases from J, the junction kept 9 bases outside the gene matches. There are 18 residues in the CDR3. The germline CDR1 and CDR2 sequences are SGHTA and FQGTGA. The chain's CDR3 is CASSPGGGGTSGANVLTF. Written as DNA, the CDR3 is TGTGCCAGCAGCCCTGGGGGCGGGGGGACCTCTGGGGCCAACGTCCTGACTTTC.

The V and J genes are TRBV13 and TRBJ2-7; 11 bases line up with TRBD2. The CDR3 loop spans 15 amino acids. The germline V gene encodes CDR1 PRHDT and CDR2 FYEKMQ (reference sequence). V lost 4 bases, J lost 3 bases, and 5 bases stayed unmatched. CDR3 coding DNA: TGTGCCAGCAGCTCCGGGACTAGCGGAGACTACGAGCAGTACTTC. This gives the protein CASSSGTSGDYEQYF.

The J gene is TRBJ2-7, the V gene TRBV2; 10 bases line up with TRBD1. CDR1 and CDR2 (germline): SNHLY, FYNNEI. J was trimmed by 1 base and V by 7 bases; bases with no gene match: 7. The CDR3 loop spans 15 amino acids. The CDR3 DNA is TGTGCCAGCACCAATCCGGGACAGGGGTCCTACGAGCAGTACTTC. The encoded protein is CASTNPGQGSYEQYF.

The V and J genes are TRBV4-2 and TRBJ2-3, with TRBD2 matching 9 bases. This CDR3 is 16 amino acids long. Per the germline V gene, CDR1 is LGHNA and CDR2 is YNFKEQ. V dropped 1 base and J dropped 0; count of bases not matched to a gene: 2. CDR3 sequence (DNA): TGTGCCAGCAGCCAAGTCGGACTAGCGAGCACAGATACGCAGTATTTT. Protein product: CASSQVGLASTDTQYF.

This rearrangement joins TRBV6-5 to TRBJ1-2; tentative D call: TRBD1 (5 bases). V was cut by 2 bases and J by 2 bases, with 12 bases left in between. Looked up from germline, CDR1 is MNHEY and CDR2 is SVGAGI. This CDR3 has 15 amino acids. DNA for the CDR3: TGTGCCAGCAGTTACGGAACGACAGAAAACTATGGCTACACCTTC. Protein product: CASSYGTTENYGYTF.

V and J are TRBV2 and TRBJ2-1; 10 bases match TRBD2. The CDR3 runs 15 residues. The germline V gene encodes CDR1 SNHLY and CDR2 FYNNEI. With V trimmed by 4 bases and J by 3 bases, 3 bases remained unmatched. The DNA of the CDR3 is TGTGCCAGCAGTGGGGGACTAGCGCTCTACAATGAGCAGTTCTTC. Amino acids: CASSGGLALYNEQFF.